This TCR beta chain was recorded in a study of Graves' ophthalmopathy and Graves' hyperthyroidism. Study information: Peripheral blood was obtained at first diagnosis, ahead of any treatment.

This CDR3 region has 15 residues. Trimming pared 5 bases from V and 0 bases from J, leaving 11 bases between. This clonotype was counted ten times or more. The target antigen is unknown. Study-wide points: Cross-validated, the 13-signature model showed 87.88%/81.08% sensitivity/specificity, and 80%/75% in the test set.

RNA transcripts provided the template for amplifying TCR beta CDR3 regions. First-round RT-PCR used HTBI primers; second-round multiplex PCR followed. From the multiplex PCR reads, TCRdb called clonotypes with MiXCR, one entry per CDR3 protein. The sample lists roughly 480,000 distinct CDR3 sequences, 14% seen once, with more than 8.5% in the top ten. Sequencing was done on a sample of blood. The chain joins TRBV12-3 or TRBV12-4 to TRBJ1-5, with TRBD1 as a possible D gene (5 bases). The sequence was collected from a young woman with Graves' ophthalmopathy. The CDR3 DNA reads as TGTGCCAGCAGTAAAGGGGTCCTTAGCAATCAGCCCCAGCATTTT. It codes for CASSKGVLSNQPQHF.